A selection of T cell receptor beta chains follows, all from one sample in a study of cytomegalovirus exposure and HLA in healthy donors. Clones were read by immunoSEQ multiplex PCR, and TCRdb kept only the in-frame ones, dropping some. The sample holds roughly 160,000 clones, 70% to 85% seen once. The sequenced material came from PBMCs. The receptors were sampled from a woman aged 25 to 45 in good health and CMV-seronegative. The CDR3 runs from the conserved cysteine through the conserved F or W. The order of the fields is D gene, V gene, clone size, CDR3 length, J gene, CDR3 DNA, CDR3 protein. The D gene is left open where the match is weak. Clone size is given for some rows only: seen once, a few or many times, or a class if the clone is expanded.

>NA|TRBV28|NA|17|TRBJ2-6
TGTGCCAGCAGTGCGACTCGAACTTTATCTGGGGCCAACGTCCTGACTTTC
CASSATRTLSGANVLTF
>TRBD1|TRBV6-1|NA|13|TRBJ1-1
TGTGCCAGCAGTGAAGCTGGAGGGGGCACAGCTTTCTTT
CASSEAGGGTAFF
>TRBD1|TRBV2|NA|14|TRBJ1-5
TGTGCCAGCAGTCGGACAGGGAGCGATCAGCCCCAGCATTTT
CASSRTGSDQPQHF
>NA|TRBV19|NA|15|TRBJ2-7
TGTGCCAGTAGCCCCCGGGACACCAGATCCTACGAGCAGTACTTC
CASSPRDTRSYEQYF
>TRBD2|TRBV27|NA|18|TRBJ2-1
TGTGCCAGCAGTTTCGGGGCGGGAGGACCGCCTATCTACAATGAGCAGTTCTTC
CASSFGAGGPPIYNEQFF
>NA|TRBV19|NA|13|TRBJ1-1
TGTGCCAGTTCCGCCCAGGGTCTCACTGAAGCTTTCTTT
CASSAQGLTEAFF
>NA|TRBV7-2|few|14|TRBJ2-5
TGTGCCAGCAGCTTTTCCGGGACAAAAGAGACCCAGTACTTC
CASSFSGTKETQYF
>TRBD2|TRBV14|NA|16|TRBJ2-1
TGTGCCAGCAGCCGAGCCGGACTAGACCGATACAATGAGCAGTTCTTC
CASSRAGLDRYNEQFF
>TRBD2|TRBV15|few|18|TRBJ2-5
TGTGCCACCAGCAGAGAGCTTTCTAGCGGGGTGCGGTGGGAGACCCAGTACTTC
CATSRELSSGVRWETQYF
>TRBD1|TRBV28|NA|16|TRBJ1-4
TGTGCCAGCAGTTTATATATGGGGACAGGTAGAGAAAAACTGTTTTTT
CASSLYMGTGREKLFF
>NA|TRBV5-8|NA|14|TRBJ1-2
TGTGCCAGCACCCGCGGTTCGGGGTCAGGTGGCTACACCTTC
CASTRGSGSGGYTF
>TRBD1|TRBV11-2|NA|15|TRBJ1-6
TGTGCCAGCAGAGGGACAGGCGGCTCAGGGTCACCCCTCCACTTT
CASRGTGGSGSPLHF
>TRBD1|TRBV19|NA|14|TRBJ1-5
TGTGCCAGTAGTGTCGGGACAGGGGTACAGCCCCAGCATTTT
CASSVGTGVQPQHF
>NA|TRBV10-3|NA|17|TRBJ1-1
TGTGCCATCAGTGAGAGGGCCCCCCTGACTATGAACACTGAAGCTTTCTTT
CAISERAPLTMNTEAFF
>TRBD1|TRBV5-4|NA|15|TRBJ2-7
TGTGCCAGCAGCCGGGGACAGTCAAACTCCTACGAGCAGTACTTC
CASSRGQSNSYEQYF
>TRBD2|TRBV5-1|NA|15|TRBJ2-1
TGCGCCAGCAGCCCCCGGGACTATCCGTACAATGAGCAGTTCTTC
CASSPRDYPYNEQFF
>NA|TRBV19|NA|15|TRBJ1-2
TGTGCCAGTAGTATAAGGCAGGGAACCAACTATGGCTACACCTTC
CASSIRQGTNYGYTF
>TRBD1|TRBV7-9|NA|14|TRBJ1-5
TGTGCCAGCAGCTCGACAGGGAGCAATCAGCCCCAGCATTTT
CASSSTGSNQPQHF
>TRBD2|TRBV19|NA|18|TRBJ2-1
TGTGCCACCCGGACTAGCGGGGGCCCTGCAAGCTCCTACAATGAGCAGTTCTTC
CATRTSGGPASSYNEQFF
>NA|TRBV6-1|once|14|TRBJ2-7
TGTGCCAGCAGTGAAAGGGACACGTCCTACGAGCAGTACTTC
CASSERDTSYEQYF
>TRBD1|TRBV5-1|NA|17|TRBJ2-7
TGCGCCAGCAGCAGAGGGGACAGCGTGACTTGGGCCTACGAGCAGTACTTC
CASSRGDSVTWAYEQYF
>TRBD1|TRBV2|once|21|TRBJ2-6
TGTGCCAGCAGTGCCTCCGGGACAGGGCTCCCTACTTCCTCTGGGGCCAACGTCCTGACTTTC
CASSASGTGLPTSSGANVLTF
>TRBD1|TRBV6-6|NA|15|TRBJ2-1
TGTGCCAGCACTCCCGGGACAGGACTTTGGACGCTGCAGTTCTTC
CASTPGTGLWTLQFF
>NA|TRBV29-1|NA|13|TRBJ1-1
TGCAGCAGTGCCCAGGGGACGAACACTGAAGCTTTCTTT
CSSAQGTNTEAFF
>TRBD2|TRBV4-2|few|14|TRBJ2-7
TGTGCCAGCAGCCAAAAGGGACTAGCGGGTGAGCAGTACTTC
CASSQKGLAGEQYF
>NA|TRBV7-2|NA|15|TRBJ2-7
TGTGCCAGCAGCTTAGCGGGACAAGATTACTACGAGCAGTACTTC
CASSLAGQDYYEQYF
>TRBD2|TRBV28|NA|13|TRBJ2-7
TGTGCCAGCAGTTTCGGGGGGTTCTACGAGCAGTACTTC
CASSFGGFYEQYF
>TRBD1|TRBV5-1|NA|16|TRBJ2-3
TGCGCCAGCAGCCCCCAGGGGGCCGGTTGGACAGATACGCAGTATTTT
CASSPQGAGWTDTQYF
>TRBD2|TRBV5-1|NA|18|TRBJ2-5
TGCGCCAGCAGCCTAGGGACTAGCGGGGGCACCACCATGGAGACCCAGTACTTC
CASSLGTSGGTTMETQYF
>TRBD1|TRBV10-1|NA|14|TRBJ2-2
TGCGCCACCCGTGAATCAGGGGGAGCCGGGGAGCTGTTTTTT
CATRESGGAGELFF
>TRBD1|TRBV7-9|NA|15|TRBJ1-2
TGTGCCAGCAGCTTAGGACAGGGTGGAAACTATGGCTACCCCTTC
CASSLGQGGNYGYPF
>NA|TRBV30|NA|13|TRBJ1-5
TGTGCCTGGAGTCTGGCGGTCAATCAGCCCCAGCATTTT
CAWSLAVNQPQHF
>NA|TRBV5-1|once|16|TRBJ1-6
TGCGCCAGCAGCACTCACTCGGGAGTTGGCGATTCACCCCTCCACTTT
CASSTHSGVGDSPLHF
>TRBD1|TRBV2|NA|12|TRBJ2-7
TGTGCCAGCTCCGGACAGGGGGAGGCTCGGAACTTC
CASSGQGEARNF
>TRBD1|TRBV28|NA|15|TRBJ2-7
TGTGCCAGCAGTTGGACCGGGACAGGCCTCTACGAGCAGTACTTC
CASSWTGTGLYEQYF
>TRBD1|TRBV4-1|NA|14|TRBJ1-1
TGCGCCAGCAGGTCCGGGACAGCGAACACTGAAGCTTTCTTT
CASRSGTANTEAFF
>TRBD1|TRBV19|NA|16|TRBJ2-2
TGTGCCAGTAGACCAGACAGGGGAGGTAACACCGGGGAGCTGTTTTTT
CASRPDRGGNTGELFF
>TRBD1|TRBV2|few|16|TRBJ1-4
TGTGCCAGCAGCAGGGGGGCGGGGACGTCAAATGAAAAACTGTTTTTT
CASSRGAGTSNEKLFF
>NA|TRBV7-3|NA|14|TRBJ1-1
TGTGCCAGCAGCTTAACAGGGGGTAACACTGAAGCTTTCTTT
CASSLTGGNTEAFF
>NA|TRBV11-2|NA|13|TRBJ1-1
TGTGCCAGCAGATTGGGGCTGGGCACTGAAGCTTTCTTT
CASRLGLGTEAFF
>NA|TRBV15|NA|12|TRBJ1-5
TGTGCCACCACGCAGGACAATCAGCCCCAGCATTTT
CATTQDNQPQHF
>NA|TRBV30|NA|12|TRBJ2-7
TGTGCGGGGAGGAGAACAATTTACGAGCAGTACTTC
CAGRRTIYEQYF
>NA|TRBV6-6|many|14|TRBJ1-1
TGTGCCAGCAGTTACCCCCCGACAGTATCCGAAGCTTTCTTT
CASSYPPTVSEAFF
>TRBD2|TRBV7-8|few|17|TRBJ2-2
TGTGCCAGCAGCCTGACTAGCGGGAGAGGGTTCACCGGGGAGCTGTTTTTT
CASSLTSGRGFTGELFF
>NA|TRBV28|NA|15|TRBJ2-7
TGTGCCAGCAGTACCCCCGGGACATCGACCTACGAGCAGTACTTC
CASSTPGTSTYEQYF
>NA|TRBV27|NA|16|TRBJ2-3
TGTGCCAGCAGTCGAATCCCGGGACAAAGGACAGATACGCAGTATTTT
CASSRIPGQRTDTQYF
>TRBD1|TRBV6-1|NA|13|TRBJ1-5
TGTGCCACCGGGACAGGGGACAATCAGCCCCAGCATTTT
CATGTGDNQPQHF
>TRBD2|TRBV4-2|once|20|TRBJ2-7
TGTGCCAGCAGCTTCCCAAAGACTAGCGGGAGGGGTGCTCGCTCCTACGAGCAGTACTTC
CASSFPKTSGRGARSYEQYF
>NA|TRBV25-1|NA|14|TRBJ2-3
TGTGCCAGCAGTGAACGATTCCGCGGGGATACGCAGTATTTT
CASSERFRGDTQYF
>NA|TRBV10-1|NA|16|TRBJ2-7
TGCGCCAGCAGTGAGTCGGGGGGGGCTAATAACTACGAGCAGTACTTC
CASSESGGANNYEQYF
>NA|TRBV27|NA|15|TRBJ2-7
TGTGCCAGCAGTTTATCATGGGGGAGGGGGGGCGAGCAGTACTTC
CASSLSWGRGGEQYF
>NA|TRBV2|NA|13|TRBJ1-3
TGTGCCAGCAGCGCGGGGGGGGAAAACACCATATATTTT
CASSAGGENTIYF
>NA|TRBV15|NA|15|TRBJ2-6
TGTGCCACCAGCGAGCGGTTCTCTGGGGCCAACGTCCTGACTTTC
CATSERFSGANVLTF
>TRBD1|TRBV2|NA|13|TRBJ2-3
TGTGCCAGCAACAGGGGGGACACAGATACGCAGTATTTT
CASNRGDTDTQYF
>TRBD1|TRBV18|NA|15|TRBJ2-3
TGTGCCAGCTCACCAGGGGCAGGGGGCGCAGATACGCAGTATTTT
CASSPGAGGADTQYF